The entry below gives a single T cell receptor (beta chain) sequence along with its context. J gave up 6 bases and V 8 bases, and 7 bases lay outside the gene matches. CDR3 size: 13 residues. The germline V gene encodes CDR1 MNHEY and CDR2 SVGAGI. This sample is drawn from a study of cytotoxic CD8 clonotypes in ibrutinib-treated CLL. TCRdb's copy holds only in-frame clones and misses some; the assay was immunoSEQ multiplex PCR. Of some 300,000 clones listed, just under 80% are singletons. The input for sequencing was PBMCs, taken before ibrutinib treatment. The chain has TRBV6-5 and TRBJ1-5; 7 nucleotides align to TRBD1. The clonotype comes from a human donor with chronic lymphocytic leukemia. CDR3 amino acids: CASGRAGGQPQHF. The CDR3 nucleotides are TGTGCCAGCGGTCGGGCAGGGGGTCAGCCCCAGCATTTT.